These T cell receptor beta chains were read from a single sample in a study of TIL therapy for anti-PD-1-resistant metastatic lung cancer. This table comes from immunoSEQ multiplex PCR, and its TCRdb copy is limited to in-frame clones, with some not included. The data show about 50,000 clones, 55% to 75% seen once. The material sequenced was tumor tissue, taken at baseline. The receptors here all came from a person between 25 and 79 years old with non-small cell lung cancer. The CDR3 runs from the conserved cysteine through the conserved F or W. A D gene is named only where the DNA matches it firmly. Part of the rows lack a size; the others show once, few, many or a class for expanded clones.

cdr3_aa: CASSEYRTSTDTQYF
cdr3_nt: TGTGCCAGCAGTGAATATCGGACTAGCACAGATACGCAGTATTTT
cdr3_length: 15
j_call: TRBJ2-3
v_call: TRBV25-1
clone_size: few
d_call: .

cdr3_aa: CASSAWAGRANYGYTF
cdr3_nt: TGTGCCAGCAGTGCCTGGGCAGGTAGAGCTAACTATGGCTACACCTTC
cdr3_length: 16
j_call: TRBJ1-2
v_call: TRBV6-1
clone_size: .
d_call: .

cdr3_aa: CSVGHQHEQYF
cdr3_nt: TGCAGCGTTGGCCACCAACACGAGCAGTACTTC
cdr3_length: 11
j_call: TRBJ2-7
v_call: TRBV29-1
clone_size: .
d_call: .

cdr3_aa: CATLGQGYEQYF
cdr3_nt: TGCGCCACCCTAGGACAGGGCTACGAGCAGTACTTC
cdr3_length: 12
j_call: TRBJ2-7
v_call: TRBV10-2
clone_size: .
d_call: TRBD1

cdr3_aa: CAINPGQGAYGYTF
cdr3_nt: TGTGCCATCAATCCGGGACAGGGGGCTTACGGCTACACCTTC
cdr3_length: 14
j_call: TRBJ1-2
v_call: TRBV10-3
clone_size: .
d_call: TRBD1

cdr3_aa: CASSELTGTYEQYF
cdr3_nt: TGTGCCAGCAGTGAGCTGACAGGAACCTACGAGCAGTACTTC
cdr3_length: 14
j_call: TRBJ2-7
v_call: TRBV2
clone_size: once
d_call: .

cdr3_aa: CASSGSGTDNEKLFF
cdr3_nt: TGCGCCAGCAGCGGATCAGGGACCGACAATGAAAAACTGTTTTTT
cdr3_length: 15
j_call: TRBJ1-4
v_call: TRBV5-1
clone_size: .
d_call: .

cdr3_aa: CASSSLAGANEQFF
cdr3_nt: TGTGCCAGTAGTTCTCTGGCGGGAGCCAATGAGCAGTTCTTC
cdr3_length: 14
j_call: TRBJ2-1
v_call: TRBV19
clone_size: .
d_call: TRBD2

cdr3_aa: CASSYSTASNEQFF
cdr3_nt: TGTGCCAGCAGTTACTCGACCGCTTCCAATGAGCAGTTCTTC
cdr3_length: 14
j_call: TRBJ2-1
v_call: TRBV6-6
clone_size: .
d_call: .

cdr3_aa: CASSLLATGELFF
cdr3_nt: TGTGCCAGCAGCCTACTAGCGACCGGGGAGCTGTTTTTT
cdr3_length: 13
j_call: TRBJ2-2
v_call: TRBV13
clone_size: .
d_call: TRBD2

cdr3_aa: CASSPGYAEAFF
cdr3_nt: TGTGCCAGCAGTCCAGGGTACGCTGAAGCTTTCTTT
cdr3_length: 12
j_call: TRBJ1-1
v_call: TRBV2
clone_size: .
d_call: .

cdr3_aa: CASSQDKTGMGEKLFF
cdr3_nt: TGCGCCAGCAGCCAAGATAAAACGGGGATGGGAGAAAAACTGTTTTTT
cdr3_length: 16
j_call: TRBJ1-4
v_call: TRBV4-3
clone_size: .
d_call: .

cdr3_aa: CASTVLAGGLGEQFF
cdr3_nt: TGCGCCAGCACAGTTTTAGCGGGAGGGCTCGGTGAGCAGTTCTTC
cdr3_length: 15
j_call: TRBJ2-1
v_call: TRBV4-3
clone_size: few
d_call: TRBD2

cdr3_aa: CASSAGQTNTEAFF
cdr3_nt: TGTGCCAGCAGCGCGGGACAAACGAACACTGAAGCTTTCTTT
cdr3_length: 14
j_call: TRBJ1-1
v_call: TRBV7-3
clone_size: .
d_call: .

cdr3_aa: CASRGDYTDTQYF
cdr3_nt: TGTGCCAGCAGGGGGGACTACACAGATACGCAGTATTTT
cdr3_length: 13
j_call: TRBJ2-3
v_call: TRBV2
clone_size: .
d_call: TRBD2

cdr3_aa: CASTGTSGYNEQFF
cdr3_nt: TGTGCCAGCACCGGGACTAGCGGATACAATGAGCAGTTCTTC
cdr3_length: 14
j_call: TRBJ2-1
v_call: TRBV7-9
clone_size: .
d_call: TRBD2

cdr3_aa: CASSLYSDQETQYF
cdr3_nt: TGTGCCAGCAGTCTTTATAGCGACCAAGAGACCCAGTACTTC
cdr3_length: 14
j_call: TRBJ2-5
v_call: TRBV2
clone_size: .
d_call: .

cdr3_aa: CAWVGTPGANVLTF
cdr3_nt: TGTGCCTGGGTGGGTACGCCTGGGGCCAACGTCCTGACTTTC
cdr3_length: 14
j_call: TRBJ2-6
v_call: TRBV30
clone_size: .
d_call: .

cdr3_aa: CASSPMTGLATGPFQETQYF
cdr3_nt: TGCGCCAGCAGCCCCATGACAGGACTAGCGACCGGCCCCTTCCAAGAGACCCAGTACTTC
cdr3_length: 20
j_call: TRBJ2-5
v_call: TRBV4-1
clone_size: .
d_call: TRBD2

cdr3_aa: CASSNRGGTGELFF
cdr3_nt: TGTGCCAGCAGCAATAGGGGGGGAACCGGGGAGCTGTTTTTT
cdr3_length: 14
j_call: TRBJ2-2
v_call: TRBV7-7
clone_size: .
d_call: .

cdr3_aa: CASSGGQGRFTGELFF
cdr3_nt: TGTGCCAGCAGCGGGGGACAGGGGAGGTTCACCGGGGAGCTGTTTTTT
cdr3_length: 16
j_call: TRBJ2-2
v_call: TRBV9
clone_size: .
d_call: TRBD1

cdr3_aa: CASSLGTGSVTEAFF
cdr3_nt: TGCGCCAGCAGCCTAGGGACAGGGTCTGTCACTGAAGCTTTCTTT
cdr3_length: 15
j_call: TRBJ1-1
v_call: TRBV5-1
clone_size: .
d_call: TRBD1

cdr3_aa: CASSRGGLAYNEQFF
cdr3_nt: TGTGCCAGCAGTCGAGGGGGCTTGGCCTACAATGAGCAGTTCTTC
cdr3_length: 15
j_call: TRBJ2-1
v_call: TRBV5-6
clone_size: .
d_call: TRBD1

cdr3_aa: CASSSLAGVSYEQYF
cdr3_nt: TGTGCCAGTAGTAGTCTAGCGGGAGTTTCCTACGAGCAGTACTTC
cdr3_length: 15
j_call: TRBJ2-7
v_call: TRBV19
clone_size: few
d_call: TRBD2

cdr3_aa: CASSAGTRDGGYTF
cdr3_nt: TGTGCCAGCAGCGCCGGGACAAGAGATGGCGGCTACACCTTC
cdr3_length: 14
j_call: TRBJ1-2
v_call: TRBV6-4
clone_size: few
d_call: .

cdr3_aa: CASSVSGGQETQYF
cdr3_nt: TGTGCCAGCAGTGTTTCGGGGGGCCAAGAGACCCAGTACTTC
cdr3_length: 14
j_call: TRBJ2-5
v_call: TRBV6-6
clone_size: .
d_call: TRBD2

cdr3_aa: CASSQKRGPGLLTEAFF
cdr3_nt: TGCGCCAGCAGCCAAAAAAGGGGCCCAGGGTTGTTGACTGAAGCTTTCTTT
cdr3_length: 17
j_call: TRBJ1-1
v_call: TRBV4-3
clone_size: .
d_call: .

cdr3_aa: CASSSPGTGVNEKLFF
cdr3_nt: TGTGCCAGCAGTTCCCCCGGGACAGGCGTTAATGAAAAACTGTTTTTT
cdr3_length: 16
j_call: TRBJ1-4
v_call: TRBV2
clone_size: .
d_call: TRBD1

cdr3_aa: CASSLLQTYEQYF
cdr3_nt: TGTGCCAGCAGTTTACTACAAACCTACGAGCAGTACTTC
cdr3_length: 13
j_call: TRBJ2-7
v_call: TRBV28
clone_size: .
d_call: .

cdr3_aa: CASSYLGGDYGYTF
cdr3_nt: TGTGCCAGCAGTTATTTAGGGGGCGACTATGGCTACACCTTC
cdr3_length: 14
j_call: TRBJ1-2
v_call: TRBV6-6
clone_size: .
d_call: TRBD1

cdr3_aa: CASSYLSGANVLTF
cdr3_nt: TGTGCCAGCAGTTACCTCTCTGGGGCCAACGTCCTGACTTTC
cdr3_length: 14
j_call: TRBJ2-6
v_call: TRBV6-5
clone_size: .
d_call: .

cdr3_aa: CASSRGGHHPSSYEQYF
cdr3_nt: TGTGCCAGCAGCCGTGGAGGACACCACCCCAGCTCCTACGAGCAGTACTTC
cdr3_length: 17
j_call: TRBJ2-7
v_call: TRBV5-4
clone_size: .
d_call: .

cdr3_aa: CASSVTSGRLSTDTQYF
cdr3_nt: TGTGCCAGCAGCGTAACTAGCGGAAGACTCTCCACAGATACGCAGTATTTT
cdr3_length: 17
j_call: TRBJ2-3
v_call: TRBV9
clone_size: .
d_call: TRBD2

cdr3_aa: CASSPSMLGAEAFF
cdr3_nt: TGTGCCAGCAGCCCCAGCATGTTGGGCGCCGAAGCTTTCTTT
cdr3_length: 14
j_call: TRBJ1-1
v_call: TRBV11-2
clone_size: .
d_call: .

cdr3_aa: CASSVADRLSYEQYF
cdr3_nt: TGTGCCAGCAGCGTAGCGGACAGGCTCAGTTACGAGCAGTACTTC
cdr3_length: 15
j_call: TRBJ2-7
v_call: TRBV9
clone_size: .
d_call: TRBD1

cdr3_aa: CASTMRDRGRENTGELFF
cdr3_nt: TGTGCCAGCACCATGCGGGACAGGGGGCGCGAGAACACCGGGGAGCTGTTTTTT
cdr3_length: 18
j_call: TRBJ2-2
v_call: TRBV21-1
clone_size: .
d_call: .

cdr3_aa: CASSDGLNSPLHF
cdr3_nt: TGTGCCAGCAGTGACGGTTTAAATTCACCCCTCCACTTT
cdr3_length: 13
j_call: TRBJ1-6
v_call: TRBV2
clone_size: .
d_call: .

cdr3_aa: CASSEGTSQETQYF
cdr3_nt: TGTGCCAGCAGCGAGGGGACTAGCCAAGAGACCCAGTACTTC
cdr3_length: 14
j_call: TRBJ2-5
v_call: TRBV9
clone_size: .
d_call: TRBD2

cdr3_aa: CASSLNRGAGELFF
cdr3_nt: TGTGCCAGCAGCTTAAATCGGGGCGCCGGGGAGCTGTTTTTT
cdr3_length: 14
j_call: TRBJ2-2
v_call: TRBV7-3
clone_size: .
d_call: .

cdr3_aa: CASREKETQYF
cdr3_nt: TGTGCCAGCAGGGAAAAAGAGACCCAGTACTTC
cdr3_length: 11
j_call: TRBJ2-5
v_call: TRBV6-6
clone_size: .
d_call: .

cdr3_aa: CASSTRTGGGGDTQYF
cdr3_nt: TGCGCCAGCAGCACCCGGACAGGGGGCGGAGGAGATACGCAGTATTTT
cdr3_length: 16
j_call: TRBJ2-3
v_call: TRBV5-1
clone_size: .
d_call: TRBD1

cdr3_aa: CASSSTERGNTIYF
cdr3_nt: TGTGCCAGCAGTTCCACGGAGCGAGGAAACACCATATATTTT
cdr3_length: 14
j_call: TRBJ1-3
v_call: TRBV6-6
clone_size: once
d_call: .

cdr3_aa: CASSEGARRGDNEQFF
cdr3_nt: TGTGCCAGCTCCGAAGGGGCCAGAAGGGGAGACAATGAGCAGTTCTTC
cdr3_length: 16
j_call: TRBJ2-1
v_call: TRBV2
clone_size: .
d_call: .

cdr3_aa: CSAAPSGNTIYF
cdr3_nt: TGCAGCGCCGCACCCTCGGGAAACACCATATATTTT
cdr3_length: 12
j_call: TRBJ1-3
v_call: TRBV29-1
clone_size: few
d_call: .

cdr3_aa: CASSPWEGPRGYTF
cdr3_nt: TGTGCCAGCAGCCCCTGGGAGGGACCACGGGGCTACACCTTC
cdr3_length: 14
j_call: TRBJ1-2
v_call: TRBV7-9
clone_size: .
d_call: .